Each of the 9 T cell receptor beta chains below was sequenced from the same sample in a study of T cells expressing NK-cell markers. TCRdb derives one entry per CDR3 protein from the 5' RACE reads, leaving out DNA. The sample's table shows hundreds of thousands of distinct CDR3 sequences. Sequencing input: blood T cells: a sorted CD56 or NKG2C T cell subset, CD4+ or CD8+ T cells, or bulk PBMC T cells (not recorded which). These receptors came from a woman aged 18 to 75 in good health.

The J gene is TRBJ2-7, the V gene TRBV25-1. Germline assignment: CDR1 MGHDK and CDR2 SYGVNS. The CDR3 runs to 13 residues. This CDR3 is CASRRGSSYEQYF.

The chain carries TRBV12-3 or TRBV12-4 and TRBJ1-1; TCRdb proposes TRBD1, but this gene call is untestable without DNA. The CDR3 runs 11 residues. The CDR3 loop is CASSVGGRAFF.

The chain has TRBV14 and TRBJ2-1; the D gene TCRdb calls, TRBD1, cannot be checked with no DNA. The CDR3 length is 17 residues. Germline values: CDR1 SGHDN, CDR2 FVKESK. Here the CDR3 reads CASSQDPQGLRNNEQFF.

The rearrangement joins TRBV20-1 to TRBJ2-5; the D call from TCRdb, TRBD2, cannot be confirmed without DNA. Germline CDR1 is DFQATT and CDR2 is SNEGSKA (reference sequence). There are 11 residues in the CDR3. Here the CDR3 reads CRSGNQETQYF.

V and J are TRBV6-1 and TRBJ1-5; without DNA, the TCRdb call of TRBD1 cannot be checked. The CDR3 covers 15 residues. Germline CDR1 is MNHNS and CDR2 is SASEGT. CDR3: CASSQGVYSNQPQHF.

The chain employs TRBV7-2 and TRBJ2-6. CDR1 SGHTA and CDR2 FQGNSA come from the germline V gene. The CDR3 is made up of 15 amino acids. CDR3 sequence reads: CASSLTLAGANVLTF.

The chain is built from TRBV3-1 and TRBJ1-2. Germline-derived CDR1 and CDR2 are LGHDT and YNNKEL (reference sequence). CDR3 size: 15 residues. CDR3: CASSQEGVANYGYTF.

This chain connects TRBV20-1 to TRBJ2-2; absent DNA, TCRdb's TRBD2 call cannot be checked. This CDR3 is 13 amino acids long. The V gene's germline CDR1 is DFQATT and CDR2 SNEGSKA (reference sequence). CDR3 sequence: CSARSSGRGELFF.

The chain's CDR3 is CASSLSRGGGRTQYF. The V call is TRBV7-2, the J call TRBJ2-5; TCRdb selects TRBD2, and the lack of DNA leaves this call unchecked. CDR1 is SGHTA and CDR2 is FQGNSA in the germline V gene. There are 15 residues in the CDR3.